The source of this T cell receptor (beta chain) is a study of blood T cell repertoires in COVID-19. The overall study: COVID-19 samples from acute and convalescent phases originated in the United States, Italy and Spain. PBMCs, B-cell-depleted T cells, or T cells were the source of the cDNA or gDNA that made up the material.

The CDR3 length is 13 residues. Germline CDR1 is MNHEY and CDR2 is SMNVEV (reference sequence). The junction had 3 bases not matched to a gene; V was cut back by 8 bases and J by 3 bases. In the authors' methods: For nucleated cells, counts were estimated from reference gene primer amplification. The data were produced by immunoSEQ multiplex PCR, yet TCRdb's version contains in-frame clones alone and is incomplete. Clone size and V and J calls were adopted from that table, with D and trimming inferred from the DNA. The repertoire holds over 30,000 clones, with 91% as singletons. The sample was peripheral blood. The receptor's source is a human donor in a cohort sampled during active COVID-19. The genes are TRBV27 and TRBJ1-1; 10 bases are a match to TRBD1. The CDR3 reads CASGTGVYTEAFF. DNA of the CDR3: TGTGCCAGCGGGACAGGGGTGTACACTGAAGCTTTCTTT.